This entry lists 18 T cell receptor beta chains sequenced from one sample in a study of CD8 T cells in ankylosing spondylitis. TCRdb re-analysed the 5' RACE reads in MiXCR, keeping a single row per CDR3 protein. The top ten hold 16% of the sample, which has approximately 200,000 distinct CDR3 sequences, roughly 13% seen once. Sequenced sample: blood, either unsorted or a sorted T cell fraction (not recorded which). The receptors originated from a male donor with ankylosing spondylitis or in good health (not recorded which).

This clonotype has a count of ten or more. The V call is TRBV3-1, the J call TRBJ2-1, with TRBD1 matching over 9 bases. The trim removed 4 bases at V and 6 bases at J, leaving 19 bases unmatched. Looked up from germline, CDR1 is LGHDT and CDR2 is YNNKEL (reference sequence). The CDR3 runs to 19 residues. CDR3 residues: CASSLPPGQGDPGLNEQFF. The CDR3 DNA sequence: TGTGCCAGCAGCCTCCCCCCGGGACAGGGCGATCCGGGACTCAATGAGCAGTTCTTC.

This clonotype was seen more than once but under ten times. This chain links TRBV7-9 with TRBJ2-7; perhaps TRBD1 as D (5 bases). There are 15 residues in the CDR3. Germline V gives CDR1 SEHNR, CDR2 FQNEAQ (reference sequence). V shed 5 bases and J shed 6 bases, with 20 bases lying between them. The CDR3 DNA sequence: TGTGCCAGCAGCCACGTTCAGGGATTCATGGGCGAGCAGTACTTC. This gives the protein CASSHVQGFMGEQYF.

This clonotype showed up just a few times. The rearrangement links TRBV4-1 to TRBJ2-7, with D uncertain. CDR3 size: 13 residues. Trimming pared 1 base from V and 6 bases from J, leaving 10 bases between. CDR1 MGHRA and CDR2 YSYEKL come from the germline V gene. The DNA for the CDR3 is TGCGCCAGCAGCCAAGCATATGGCTCCGAGCAGTACTTC. As protein: CASSQAYGSEQYF.

This clonotype was recorded many times. The rearrangement joins TRBV12-3 or TRBV12-4 to TRBJ1-2; D gene unclear. Trimming took off 6 bases at V and 7 bases at J, with 18 bases between the two ends. The CDR3 is 14 amino acids. This CDR3 is CASRSWPRILGYTF. CDR3 bases: TGTGCCAGCAGATCTTGGCCACGAATTCTTGGCTACACCTTC.

The rearrangement uses TRBV19 and TRBJ2-3; possible D gene TRBD2, 6 bases. Germline V gene lookup returns CDR1 LNHDA and CDR2 SQIVND (reference sequence). The CDR3 is 16 amino acids. The germline V and J ends were trimmed by 3 bases and 2 bases, with 15 bases remaining between them. CDR3 nucleotide sequence: TGTGCCAGTAGTATGCTCGGGAGCGGAGACACAGATACGCAGTATTTT. This sequence encodes CASSMLGSGDTDTQYF.

This clonotype has at least ten counts. The V and J genes are TRBV20-1 and TRBJ2-3; 7 nucleotides line up with TRBD2. V lost 6 bases, J lost 6 bases, and 12 bases stayed unmatched. Per the germline V gene, CDR1 is DFQATT and CDR2 is SNEGSKA (reference sequence). This CDR3 has 14 amino acids. The CDR3 sequence: CSAVERGDQDTQYF. CDR3 nucleotides: TGCAGTGCCGTAGAGCGGGGAGACCAGGATACGCAGTATTTT.

The table lists this clonotype with a few counts. This rearrangement joins TRBV6-1 to TRBJ1-5; possibly TRBD1 for D (5 bases). CDR3 length: 15 residues. Germline values: CDR1 MNHNS, CDR2 SASEGT. V was clipped by 2 bases and J by 7 bases, with 15 bases between them. The CDR3 is CASSESVGGKQPQHF. The CDR3 coding sequence is TGTGCCAGCAGTGAATCGGTCGGGGGAAAACAGCCCCAGCATTTT.

This clonotype has only a few counts. CDR3 bases: TGTGCCAGCAGCTTGGTGGTCACGGAGCAGTTCTTC. Its translation: CASSLVVTEQFF. The rearrangement joins TRBV5-5 to TRBJ2-1; D uncertain. The germline gives CDR1 SGHKS, CDR2 YYEKEE (reference sequence). The CDR3 totals 12 residues. Deletions cut 0 bases from V and 10 bases from J, with 8 bases between. The whole variable domain, filled in from reference TRBV5-5 and TRBJ2-1, reads DAGVTQSPTHLIKTRGQQVTLRCSPISGHKSVSWYQQVLGQGPQFIFQYYEKEERGRGNFPDRFSARQFPNYSSELNVNALLLGDSALYLCASSLVVTEQFFGPGTRLTVL.

V usage is TRBV4-2 and J usage is TRBJ2-3, with 8 bases lining up with TRBD1. The trim removed 0 bases at V and 1 base at J, leaving 6 bases unmatched. The germline V gene has CDR1 LGHNA and CDR2 YNFKEQ. The CDR3 covers 17 residues. The DNA for the CDR3 is TGTGCCAGCAGCCAAGATTTGCAGGGGGCCCGCACAGATACGCAGTATTTT. This gives the protein CASSQDLQGARTDTQYF.

This clonotype was observed a handful of times. The rearrangement joins TRBV6-1 to TRBJ2-1; D may match TRBD1 or TRBD2 (5 bases each). Germline V CDR1 and CDR2: MNHNS, SASEGT. CDR3 length equals 16 residues. With 2 bases removed from V and 4 bases from J, the gap between germline ends came to 15 bases. CDR3 sequence reads: CASSETSWGLYNEQFF. The CDR3 nucleotides are TGTGCCAGCAGTGAAACTAGTTGGGGGTTATACAATGAGCAGTTCTTC.

This clonotype appeared once. V usage is TRBV11-3 and J usage is TRBJ2-1; D remains unclear. Per germline, CDR1 SGHNT and CDR2 YENEEA. The CDR3 consists of 13 residues. V was pared by 0 bases and J by 10 bases, with 10 bases between. CDR3 coding DNA: TGTGCCAGCAGCTTAGATAACCGTGGGGAGCAGTTCTTC. This gives the protein CASSLDNRGEQFF. Based on the CDR3 plus reference TRBV11-3 and TRBJ2-1, the full variable domain is EAGVVQSPRYKIIEKKQPVAFWCNPISGHNTLYWYLQNLGQGPELLIRYENEEAVDDSQLPKDRFSAERLKGVDSTLKIQPAELGDSAVYLCASSLDNRGEQFFGPGTRLTVL.

This clonotype was detected only a few times. The chain combines TRBV7-9 with TRBJ2-1, with a weak D call TRBD1 (6 bases). Trimming removed 7 bases at V and 4 bases at J, with 17 bases between. CDR3 size: 15 residues. Germline assignment: CDR1 SEHNR and CDR2 FQNEAQ (reference sequence). Here the CDR3 DNA reads TGTGCCAGCAACCCCTCCGACAGGAGTTACAATGAGCAGTTCTTC. Translated: CASNPSDRSYNEQFF.

The CDR3 protein is CASSLGQDINEKLFF. In DNA, the CDR3 is TGTGCCAGCAGCTTAGGACAGGATATTAATGAAAAACTGTTTTTT. The J gene is TRBJ1-4, the V gene TRBV11-2; tentative D call: TRBD1 (6 bases). The V and J ends lost 1 base and 4 bases respectively, with 10 bases between them. Germline V gives CDR1 SGHAT, CDR2 FQNNGV. This CDR3 is built from 15 residues.

This clonotype was counted only a few times. The CDR3 region is CSARVFGTSGRVSYEQYF. The CDR3 coding sequence is TGCAGTGCTAGAGTTTTCGGGACTAGCGGGAGAGTAAGCTACGAGCAGTACTTC. The chain uses TRBV20-1 and TRBJ2-7, with TRBD2 matching 14 bases. V gave up 1 base and J gave up 3 bases; unmatched junction bases: 11. Germline V CDR1 and CDR2: DFQATT, SNEGSKA (reference sequence). The CDR3 spans 18 residues.

The rearrangement links TRBV3-1 to TRBJ2-3; D may be TRBD1 (5 bases). This CDR3 has 16 residues. V shed 4 bases and J shed 0 bases, with 14 bases lying between them. CDR1 is LGHDT and CDR2 is YNNKEL in the germline V gene (reference sequence). The CDR3 nucleotides read TGTGCCAGCAGCCCCAACCTACAGGACAGCACAGATACGCAGTATTTT. It specifies CASSPNLQDSTDTQYF.

The chain combines TRBV20-1 with TRBJ2-7; TRBD1 or TRBD2 may be the D gene (5 bases each). Germline values: CDR1 DFQATT, CDR2 SNEGSKA (reference sequence). Deletions cut 1 base from V and 2 bases from J, with 18 bases between. The CDR3 contains 16 residues. The CDR3: CSARAPGTHGPYEQYF. The DNA for the CDR3 is TGCAGTGCTAGAGCTCCCGGGACCCATGGGCCCTACGAGCAGTACTTC.

This clonotype occurred a few times. The V gene is TRBV7-6, the J gene TRBJ2-3; unclear D gene. Germline CDR1 reads SGHVS; CDR2 reads FNYEAQ. The CDR3 spans 11 residues. Trimming pared 5 bases from V and 7 bases from J, leaving 7 bases between. This CDR3 is CASSTSNTQYF. DNA of the CDR3: TGTGCCAGCAGCACCTCTAATACGCAGTATTTT.

This clonotype appeared a few times. The rearrangement joins TRBV29-1 to TRBJ2-3; 7 positions match TRBD2. This CDR3 is 15 amino acids long. The junction had 11 bases not matched to a gene; V was cut back by 6 bases and J by 2 bases. From germline, CDR1 is SQVTM and CDR2 ANQGSEA. The CDR3 loop reads CSVESAGDDTDTQYF. The CDR3 nucleotides are TGCAGCGTAGAGAGTGCGGGGGATGACACAGATACGCAGTATTTT.